This T cell receptor beta chain was found in a study of cytomegalovirus exposure and HLA in healthy donors. Regarding the study as a whole: Altogether, around 160 TCR beta chains were recorded as cytomegalovirus-associated. Compared with the approximately 670-donor mean, an Asian-associated ancestry cluster reportedly had fewer N-insertions, according to a later analysis.

PCR primers comprised 60 Vbeta and 13 Jbeta primers. This table comes from immunoSEQ multiplex PCR, and its TCRdb copy is limited to in-frame clones, with some not included. The repertoire holds around 200,000 clones, with around 76% as singletons. This clone appeared a single time. Its antigen is as yet unknown. V lost 3 bases and J lost 5; bases outside the gene matches: 5. CDR1 LNHDA and CDR2 SQIVND come from the germline V gene (reference sequence). CDR3 size: 14 residues. The sequence came from a man aged 30-40 years in good health and CMV-seronegative. The chain couples TRBV19 to TRBJ1-1, with 8 bases identical to TRBD1. The sequenced sample consisted of PBMCs. The CDR3 here is CASSIPGGRTEAFF. CDR3 bases: TGTGCCAGTAGTATCCCAGGGGGCAGAACTGAAGCTTTCTTT. The full variable domain, with the rest looked up from reference TRBV19 and TRBJ1-1, is DGGITQSPKYLFRKEGQNVTLSCEQNLNHDAMYWYRQDPGQGLRLIYYSQIVNDFQKGDIAEGYSVSREKKESFPLTVTSAQKNPTAFYLCASSIPGGRTEAFFGQGTRLTVV.